This section outlines one TCR beta chain sequence together with its context. A read error may account for a junction end that differs from germline. This sample was included in a study of blood T cell repertoires in COVID-19. Study background: The United States, Italy and Spain supplied acute and convalescent COVID-19 samples. Sample material is recorded as cDNA or gDNA derived from T cells, B-cell-depleted T cells, or PBMCs.

In the authors' methods: Scientists estimated how many nucleated cells there were by amplifying reference gene primers. Measured with immunoSEQ multiplex PCR; TCRdb has only the in-frame clones, and not every one. V and J calls and clone size follow that table, whereas D and trimming were derived from the DNA. The sample includes 100,000 to 150,000 clones, about three quarters of them seen just once. The CDR3 loop spans 15 amino acids. Germline assignment: CDR1 SGHNT and CDR2 YYREEE (reference sequence). This receptor was taken from a man aged 70 or older with acute or convalescent COVID-19. Sequencing input: peripheral blood. This rearrangement joins TRBV5-4 to TRBJ2-1, with D possibly matching TRBD2 (6 bases). The CDR3 region has the DNA TGTGCCAGCAGTTTGGATAGCGGACCCAACAATGAGCAGTTCTTC. Translating it yields CASSLDSGPNNEQFF.